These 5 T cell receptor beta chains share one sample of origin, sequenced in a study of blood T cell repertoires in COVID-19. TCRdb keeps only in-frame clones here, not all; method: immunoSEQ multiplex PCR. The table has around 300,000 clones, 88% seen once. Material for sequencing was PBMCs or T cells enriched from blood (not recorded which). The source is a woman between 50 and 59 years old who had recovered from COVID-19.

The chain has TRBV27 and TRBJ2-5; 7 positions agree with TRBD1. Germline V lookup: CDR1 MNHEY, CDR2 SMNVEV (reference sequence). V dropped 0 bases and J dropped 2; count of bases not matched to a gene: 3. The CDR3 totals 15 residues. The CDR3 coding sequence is TGTGCCAGCAGTTTATCCCCGGGACAGCAAGAGACCCAGTACTTC. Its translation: CASSLSPGQQETQYF.

Here the CDR3 DNA reads TGTGCCAGCAGCTTAGTAGCGGGAGTAGGGAATGAGCAGTTCTTC. Encoded protein: CASSLVAGVGNEQFF. This chain links TRBV11-2 with TRBJ2-1; 9 positions match TRBD2. This CDR3 spans 15 amino acids. Trimming removed 1 base from V and 7 bases from J; junction bases left unmatched: 5. Germline V lookup: CDR1 SGHAT, CDR2 FQNNGV.

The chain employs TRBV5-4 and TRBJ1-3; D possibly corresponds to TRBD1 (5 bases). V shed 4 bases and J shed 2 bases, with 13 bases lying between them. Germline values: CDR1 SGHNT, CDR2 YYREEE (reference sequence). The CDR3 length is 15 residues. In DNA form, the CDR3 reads TGTGCCAGCAGCCTCCGGGGGGGAGCTGGAAACACCATATATTTT. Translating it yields CASSLRGGAGNTIYF.

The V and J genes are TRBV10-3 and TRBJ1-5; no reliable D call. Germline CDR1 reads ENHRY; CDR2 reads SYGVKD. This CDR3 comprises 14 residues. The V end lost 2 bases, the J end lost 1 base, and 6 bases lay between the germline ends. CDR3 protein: CAISEGVSNQPQHF. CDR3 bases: TGTGCCATCAGTGAGGGAGTCAGCAATCAGCCCCAGCATTTT.

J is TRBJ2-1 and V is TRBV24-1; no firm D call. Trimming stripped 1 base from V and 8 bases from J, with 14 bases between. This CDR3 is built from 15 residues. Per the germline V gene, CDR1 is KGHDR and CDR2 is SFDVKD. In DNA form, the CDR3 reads TGTGCCACCAGTGATTTCAGGCCTTACGTGGATGAGCAGTTCTTC. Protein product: CATSDFRPYVDEQFF.